Given below is one T cell receptor beta chain in context. The record originates from a study of blood T cell repertoires in COVID-19. Study information: PBMCs, B-cell-depleted T cells, or T cells provided the cDNA or gDNA that made up the material.

Seattle's enrolled individuals joined amid active infection and were then monitored longitudinally. Original processing notes: Using reference gene primer amplification, nucleated cell counts were estimated. TCRdb's table, derived via immunoSEQ multiplex PCR, lists solely in-frame clones and lacks some. V and J calls plus clone size are reproduced from that table; the DNA served to infer D and trimming. Among 200,000 or so clones listed, about 90% were seen once. The sequence derives from a man in his sixties with COVID-19, enrolled during active disease. Sequencing was performed on peripheral blood.

The CDR3 is CASSLSQGAESPLHF. For the CDR3, the DNA is TGTGCCAGCAGCCTATCGCAGGGGGCAGAGTCACCCCTCCACTTT. This sequence joins TRBV7-9 and TRBJ1-6; 8 nucleotides agree with TRBD1. Unmatched junction bases numbered 10, after V lost 5 bases and J lost 10 bases. The CDR3 is made up of 15 amino acids. Per germline, CDR1 SEHNR and CDR2 FQNEAQ (reference sequence).